These 19 T cell receptor beta chains were all obtained from the same sample, sequenced in a study of spatial heterogeneity in lung cancer. Time point reported: blood at routine non-recurrence follow-up after resection. TCRdb recomputed calls from the 5' RACE reads with MiXCR, one row per CDR3 protein. This sample has approximately 110,000 distinct CDR3 sequences, with 10% to 11% found just once. Source: PBMCs, taken at follow-up. Receptors were obtained from a female donor with early-stage non-small cell lung cancer.

This clonotype showed up just a few times. CDR3 residues: CATSRDTGSSPLHF. The CDR3 DNA sequence: TGTGCCACCAGCAGAGACACAGGGAGTTCACCCCTCCACTTT. J is TRBJ1-6 and V is TRBV15; D is possibly TRBD1 (6 bases). The CDR3 has 14 amino acids. V lost 0 bases and J 9 bases, leaving 9 bases between the germline ends. CDR1 is LNHNV, CDR2 YYDKDF, per germline (reference sequence). Supplemented by reference TRBV15 and TRBJ1-6, the full variable domain reads DAMVIQNPRYQVTQFGKPVTLSCSQTLNHNVMYWYQQKSSQAPKLLFHYYDKDFNNEADTPDNFQSRRPNTSFCFLDIRSPGLGDTAMYLCATSRDTGSSPLHFGNGTRLTVT.

The chain has TRBV2 and TRBJ2-4; possibly TRBD2 for D (5 bases). The V and J ends lost 6 bases and 7 bases respectively, with 16 bases between them. This CDR3 spans 14 amino acids. CDR1 and CDR2 (germline): SNHLY, FYNNEI. The CDR3 coding sequence is TGTGCCAGCAGCGCCTTAGTAAAGCGGAACATTCAGTACTTC. Translation: CASSALVKRNIQYF.

This clonotype was seen a few times. A junction end diverges from the germline sequence, so it may reflect a read error. The chain uses TRBV18 and TRBJ2-4, with TRBD1 identical over 8 bases. The CDR3 has 14 residues. Germline CDR1 and CDR2: KGHSH and LQKENI. The CDR3 DNA reads TGTGTCAGCTCACCAGACAGGGGAAACAACATTCAGTACTTC. Amino acids: CVSSPDRGNNIQYF.

This sequence joins TRBV24-1 and TRBJ1-2; no definite D call. The CDR3 consists of 13 residues. Trimming removed 5 bases from V and 0 bases from J, with 6 bases in between. The germline V gene has CDR1 KGHDR and CDR2 SFDVKD. CDR3 in amino acids: CATSGGANYGYTF. The CDR3 bases are TGTGCCACCAGTGGCGGAGCTAACTATGGCTACACCTTC.

In this sample, this clonotype turned up a few times. V gene TRBV9 combines with J gene TRBJ2-1; possibly TRBD2 for D (5 bases). The V and J ends lost 4 bases and 8 bases respectively, with 19 bases between them. The CDR3 has 15 residues. The germline CDR1 and CDR2 sequences are SGDLS and YYNGEE. CDR3 region: CASSHPEGMSHEQFF. CDR3 bases: TGTGCCAGCAGCCATCCTGAGGGTATGAGTCATGAGCAGTTCTTC.

This clonotype came up a few times. The V gene is TRBV7-9, the J gene TRBJ2-1; D might be TRBD1 or TRBD2, each matching 5 bases. Trimming left V 3 bases short and J 8 bases short, with 20 bases between. Germline CDR1 is SEHNR and CDR2 is FQNEAQ (reference sequence). This CDR3 has 16 amino acids. The CDR3 loop is CASSFNAVRGLDEQFF. The CDR3 region has the DNA TGTGCCAGCAGCTTCAACGCGGTCCGGGGCCTGGATGAGCAGTTCTTC.

This clonotype was seen only a few times. The chain carries TRBV19 and TRBJ1-5; no reliable D call. This CDR3 has 14 residues. Trimming shortened V by 6 bases and J by 1 base, and 10 bases separated the two germline ends. Germline-derived CDR1 and CDR2 are LNHDA and SQIVND (reference sequence). This CDR3 is CASSPLASNQPQHF. DNA for the CDR3: TGTGCCAGTAGCCCCCTCGCCAGCAATCAGCCCCAGCATTTT.

This chain uses TRBV7-9 with TRBJ2-1, with D perhaps being TRBD1 or TRBD2 (5 bases each). CDR3 length equals 17 residues. The germline V gene encodes CDR1 SEHNR and CDR2 FQNEAQ (reference sequence). V gave up 7 bases and J gave up 1 base, with 20 bases separating them. The CDR3 DNA is TGTGCCAGCACCAAGGTCGGGGCCAGACTATCCTACAATGAGCAGTTCTTC. Translation gives CASTKVGARLSYNEQFF.

The rearrangement links TRBV29-1 to TRBJ1-2; the D is unclear. The CDR3 spans 12 residues. Germline CDR1 SQVTM, CDR2 ANQGSEA. V lost 2 bases, J lost 2 bases, and 6 bases lay in between. In DNA form, the CDR3 reads TGCAGCGTTGAACAACAGAACTATGGCTACACCTTC. Amino acid sequence: CSVEQQNYGYTF. Full variable domain (missing parts from reference TRBV29-1 and TRBJ1-2): SAVISQKPSRDICQRGTSLTIQCQVDSQVTMMFWYRQQPGQSLTLIATANQGSEATYESGFVIDKFPISRPNLTFSTLTVSNMSPEDSSIYLCSVEQQNYGYTFGSGTRLTVV.

The rearrangement joins TRBV12-3 or TRBV12-4 to TRBJ1-5, with unresolved D. This CDR3 spans 13 amino acids. V lost 0 bases and J lost 7, with 7 bases in between. The CDR3 region has the DNA TGTGCCAGCAGTTTAGCGGCGGGGCAGCCCCAGCATTTT. Translated, it gives CASSLAAGQPQHF.

This clonotype appeared many times. The CDR3 DNA reads as TGTGCCAGCACAGACTACCCCACCGGGGAGCTGTTTTTT. Translating gives CASTDYPTGELFF. This rearrangement joins TRBV7-2 to TRBJ2-2, with D possibly being TRBD2 (5 bases). The V gene lost 7 bases and the J gene lost 4 bases, with 10 bases spanning the gap. Germline lookup yields CDR1 SGHTA and CDR2 FQGNSA. The CDR3 extends over 13 amino acids.

This clonotype showed up just a few times. The V and J genes are TRBV24-1 and TRBJ2-3; 7 bases agree with TRBD1. This CDR3 is 16 amino acids long. After removal of 0 bases from V and 2 bases from J, the junction contained 4 bases not matched to a gene. The V gene's germline CDR1 is KGHDR and CDR2 SFDVKD. The CDR3 loop reads CATSDLETGITDTQYF. CDR3 DNA: TGTGCCACCAGTGATTTGGAGACAGGGATCACAGATACGCAGTATTTT.

The J gene is TRBJ2-7, the V gene TRBV30; 11 bases fit TRBD2. V shed 0 bases and J 5 bases; nucleotides not matched to a gene: 3. The CDR3 runs 14 residues. Germline V gene sequence: CDR1 GTSNPN, CDR2 SVGIG (reference sequence). The chain's CDR3 is CAWSVIAGGHEQYF. The CDR3, as DNA: TGTGCCTGGAGTGTAATAGCGGGAGGGCACGAGCAGTACTTC.

This clonotype was detected ten times or more. V and J are TRBV2 and TRBJ2-2; TRBD2 matches 13 bases. V was pared by 6 bases and J by 4 bases, with 8 bases of the junction left unmatched. There are 17 residues in the CDR3. Germline assignment: CDR1 SNHLY and CDR2 FYNNEI. As DNA, the CDR3 is TGTGCCAGCAGGGCAAGTAGACTAGCGGGAGGCACCGGGGAGCTGTTTTTT. Its translation: CASRASRLAGGTGELFF.

The chain employs TRBV6-2 or TRBV6-3 and TRBJ1-5, with 8 bases that match TRBD1. V lost 7 bases to trimming and J lost 5 bases; unmatched junction nucleotides: 4. Germline lookup yields CDR1 MNHEY and CDR2 SVGEGT. There are 13 residues in the CDR3. The DNA for the CDR3 is TGTGCCAGCAACGACAGGGGACATCAGCCCCAGCATTTT. It codes for CASNDRGHQPQHF.

This clonotype was counted at least ten times. V is TRBV11-2 and J is TRBJ2-2; TRBD2 matches 11 bases. Trimming at V came to 4 bases and at J to 4 bases, leaving 14 bases not matched to a gene. Germline-derived CDR1 and CDR2 are SGHAT and FQNNGV. The CDR3 length is 19 residues. CDR3 nucleotide sequence: TGTGCCAGCAGCTCGTCCATCTTTAGCGGGAGGGCCTTCACCGGGGAGCTGTTTTTT. As protein: CASSSSIFSGRAFTGELFF.

This clonotype occurred many times. This CDR3 is CASSEPTYRGGNTGELFF. The CDR3 DNA reads as TGTGCCAGCAGCGAGCCAACTTACAGGGGAGGAAACACCGGGGAGCTGTTTTTT. V gene TRBV11-2 combines with J gene TRBJ2-2; D may be TRBD1 (7 bases). V lost 5 bases, J lost 2 bases, and 21 bases lay in between. The CDR3 covers 18 residues. CDR1 SGHAT and CDR2 FQNNGV come from the germline V gene. The full variable domain, with the rest looked up from reference TRBV11-2 and TRBJ2-2, is EAGVAQSPRYKIIEKRQSVAFWCNPISGHATLYWYQQILGQGPKLLIQFQNNGVVDDSQLPKDRFSAERLKGVDSTLKIQPAKLEDSAVYLCASSEPTYRGGNTGELFFGEGSRLTVL.

This clonotype was counted only a few times. CDR3 in DNA: TGTGCCAGCAGCCGGACTAGCGTAAAAAACAATGAGCAGTTCTTC. Translated: CASSRTSVKNNEQFF. This rearrangement joins TRBV6-5 to TRBJ2-1, with TRBD2 matching over 9 bases. V lost 6 bases, J lost 5 bases, and 8 bases stayed unmatched. The germline V gene encodes CDR1 MNHEY and CDR2 SVGAGI. The length of the CDR3 is 15 residues.

The chain is built from TRBV27 and TRBJ2-2, with a possible D match to TRBD1 (6 bases). V lost 8 bases and J 3 bases, leaving 13 bases between the germline ends. Per the germline V gene, CDR1 is MNHEY and CDR2 is SMNVEV (reference sequence). The CDR3 consists of 14 residues. This chain's CDR3 is CASASRGYTGELFF. In nucleotides, the CDR3 is TGTGCCAGCGCTAGCAGGGGATACACCGGGGAGCTGTTTTTT.